What follows are 17 T cell receptor beta chains derived from one specimen sequenced in a study of T cell responses to AZD1222 COVID-19 vaccine. The table came from immunoSEQ multiplex PCR; TCRdb's copy has only in-frame clones and leaves some out. The sample yields 95,000 to 150,000 clones, 89% seen once. Sequencing was performed on peripheral blood, taken on day 0 of AZD1222 vaccination. The source is an adult in good health.

V usage is TRBV7-9 and J usage is TRBJ1-5; weak D call: TRBD1 (5 bases). V lost 5 bases to trimming and J lost 5 bases, with 16 bases between them. The CDR3 extends over 15 amino acids. Germline assignment: CDR1 SEHNR and CDR2 FQNEAQ (reference sequence). This chain's CDR3 is CASSGPGPADQPQHF. CDR3 DNA: TGTGCCAGCAGCGGCCCAGGGCCCGCGGATCAGCCCCAGCATTTT.

The DNA for the CDR3 is TGTGCCAGCAGCTTGAAAGGGTTCACTGAGCAGTTCTTC. It specifies CASSLKGFTEQFF. The chain recombines TRBV5-6 with TRBJ2-1; D call uncertain. Germline CDR1 and CDR2: SGHDT and YYEEEE. This CDR3 is built from 13 residues. With 1 base removed from V and 9 bases from J, the gap between germline ends came to 11 bases.

This clone was recorded once. The chain is built from TRBV12-5 and TRBJ1-5, with TRBD1 matching over 8 bases. J gave up 3 bases and V 1 base, and 5 bases lay outside the gene matches. The length of the CDR3 is 16 residues. From germline, CDR1 is LGHNT and CDR2 FRNRAP. CDR3 in amino acids: CASGLGGQGINQPQHF. The DNA for the CDR3 is TGTGCTAGTGGTTTGGGAGGACAGGGTATCAATCAGCCCCAGCATTTT.

The chain has TRBV6-5 and TRBJ1-2; D not certain. Germline V lookup: CDR1 MNHEY, CDR2 SVGAGI. This CDR3 spans 12 amino acids. The V end lost 6 bases, the J end lost 3 bases, and 8 bases lay between the germline ends. The CDR3 DNA sequence: TGTGCCAGCAGGGACTCCTACTATGGCTACACCTTC. This translates into CASRDSYYGYTF.

The chain joins TRBV13 to TRBJ2-1; D is uncertain. The V gene lost 5 bases and the J gene lost 5 bases, with 25 bases spanning the gap. The CDR3 has 18 residues. CDR1 is PRHDT and CDR2 is FYEKMQ in the germline V gene (reference sequence). The CDR3 sequence is CASSNTGRYGRPDNEQFF. The CDR3 DNA is TGTGCCAGCAGCAATACTGGCCGTTACGGCAGGCCGGACAATGAGCAGTTCTTC.

This clone was counted a single time. The chain recombines TRBV5-1 with TRBJ1-4, with D hard to call. V dropped 0 bases and J dropped 4 bases, with 16 bases sitting between them. The CDR3 has 17 amino acids. Germline CDR1 and CDR2: SGHRS and YFSETQ. The CDR3 loop is CASSLEFSGRNNEKLFF. CDR3 DNA sequence: TGCGCCAGCAGCTTGGAGTTTTCGGGTAGGAATAATGAAAAACTGTTTTTT.

The chain uses TRBV6-5 and TRBJ2-2; 8 nucleotides match TRBD1. Germline V gene data show CDR1 as MNHEY and CDR2 as SVGAGI. The CDR3 has 15 amino acids. After removal of 6 bases from V and 8 bases from J, the junction contained 11 bases not matched to a gene. The CDR3 DNA sequence: TGTGCCAGCAGCGCCGGGACAGGAGGGGCTGGGGAGCTGTTTTTT. Translated: CASSAGTGGAGELFF.

The chain employs TRBV27 and TRBJ1-6; perhaps TRBD1 as D (6 bases). The CDR3 covers 14 residues. CDR1 and CDR2 (germline): MNHEY, SMNVEV (reference sequence). Trimming stripped 5 bases from V and 9 bases from J, with 14 bases between. CDR3 bases: TGTGCCAGCAGTCCCCAGGGGTTCGGTTCACCCCTCCACTTT. Encoded protein: CASSPQGFGSPLHF.

Written as DNA, the CDR3 is TGTGCCAGCGGATACCGGGACAGTCACTACGAGCAGTACTTC. Residues: CASGYRDSHYEQYF. The chain carries TRBV11-1 and TRBJ2-7; 7 bases agree with TRBD1. There are 14 residues in the CDR3. CDR1 and CDR2 from the germline V gene are SGHAT and FQDESV (reference sequence). Trimming removed 8 bases from V and 3 bases from J; junction bases left unmatched: 10.

The rearrangement links TRBV6-5 to TRBJ1-5, with 7 bases lining up with TRBD1. Germline V gene data show CDR1 as MNHEY and CDR2 as SVGAGI. V shed 8 bases and J 1 base; nucleotides not matched to a gene: 8. The CDR3 contains 15 residues. CDR3 DNA sequence: TGTGCCAGCGACAGGGAAGGAGGGAGCAATCAGCCCCAGCATTTT. Encoded protein: CASDREGGSNQPQHF.

The CDR3: CASSSGRYLSNEQFF. CDR3 DNA: TGTGCCAGTAGTAGCGGGAGGTATTTATCCAATGAGCAGTTCTTC. The rearrangement links TRBV19 to TRBJ2-1; 8 nucleotides agree with TRBD2. The CDR3 is 15 amino acids. The germline gives CDR1 LNHDA, CDR2 SQIVND (reference sequence). V shed 4 bases and J 6 bases; nucleotides not matched to a gene: 8. The full variable domain, its missing parts supplied by reference TRBV19 and TRBJ2-1, is DGGITQSPKYLFRKEGQNVTLSCEQNLNHDAMYWYRQDPGQGLRLIYYSQIVNDFQKGDIAEGYSVSREKKESFPLTVTSAQKNPTAFYLCASSSGRYLSNEQFFGPGTRLTVL.

The chain has TRBV27 and TRBJ1-1; D gene unclear. The CDR3 length is 13 residues. Germline V lookup: CDR1 MNHEY, CDR2 SMNVEV (reference sequence). The V end was cut by 6 bases, the J end by 7 bases, with 15 bases between. CDR3 coding DNA: TGTGCCAGCAGGGGAAGGATAGTCGGTGAAGCTTTCTTT. It yields the protein CASRGRIVGEAFF.

The chain links TRBV12-3 or TRBV12-4 to TRBJ1-4; 8 positions agree with TRBD1. The CDR3 spans 13 residues. After removal of 2 bases from V and 8 bases from J, the junction contained 1 base not matched to a gene. The CDR3 nucleotides are TGTGCCAGCAGTTTAACAGGGGGGGAAAAACTGTTTTTT. This gives the protein CASSLTGGEKLFF.

The chain employs TRBV7-9 and TRBJ2-1, with D possibly being TRBD1 or TRBD2 (5 bases each). Germline CDR1 and CDR2: SEHNR and FQNEAQ (reference sequence). The V end was cut by 4 bases, the J end by 8 bases, with 21 bases between. The CDR3 is made up of 16 amino acids. The CDR3 protein is CASSSRDPGEGYEQFF. CDR3 nucleotides: TGTGCCAGCAGCTCCCGGGACCCCGGGGAAGGATATGAGCAGTTCTTC.

The genes are TRBV18 and TRBJ1-1, with 10 positions matching TRBD1. Germline trimming cut 3 bases from V and 9 bases from J; bases unmatched to any gene: 10. Germline CDR1 is KGHSH and CDR2 is LQKENI. The CDR3 is 15 residues long. In DNA form, the CDR3 reads TGTGCCAGCTCACCTCCGGGACAGGGGCAAAAAAAAGCTTTCTTT. Its protein product is CASSPPGQGQKKAFF. Full variable domain (outside the CDR3, taken from reference TRBV18 and TRBJ1-1): NAGVMQNPRHLVRRRGQEARLRCSPMKGHSHVYWYRQLPEEGLKFMVYLQKENIIDESGMPKERFSAEFPKEGPSILRIQQVVRGDSAAYFCASSPPGQGQKKAFFGQGTRLTVV.

This clone was seen only once. V is TRBV4-2 and J is TRBJ1-2; D not certain. The CDR3 length is 13 residues. V was clipped by 4 bases and J by 7 bases, with 13 bases between them. Germline-derived CDR1 and CDR2 are LGHNA and YNFKEQ. The CDR3 spells CASSRDNYRGYTF. The DNA of the CDR3 is TGTGCCAGCAGCCGCGACAACTATCGTGGCTACACCTTC.

V gene TRBV3-1 (or the pseudogene TRBV3-2) combines with J gene TRBJ1-1, with no clear D. The CDR3 totals 13 residues. The germline V gene has CDR1 LGHDT and CDR2 YNNKEL (reference sequence). The V end was cut by 5 bases, the J end by 0 bases, with 7 bases between. The CDR3 DNA reads TGTGCCAGCAGCTCAGGACTGAACACTGAAGCTTTCTTT. This translates into CASSSGLNTEAFF.